These T cell receptor beta chains were read from a single sample in a study of siplizumab effects on memory and regulatory T cells. Here immunoSEQ multiplex PCR was the method, and the copy in TCRdb shows in-frame clones only, minus some. In the table there are around 120,000 clones, less than 95% of which are singletons. Sequencing input: non-Treg CD4+ T cells sorted from blood. All receptors derive from a human donor in good health. Each CDR3 is given with its conserved first and last residue. The order of the fields is J gene, V gene, D gene, clone size, CDR3 DNA, CDR3 protein. A D gene is named only where the DNA matches it firmly. Clone size is given for some rows only: seen once, a few or many times, or a class if the clone is expanded.

j_gene: TRBJ1-5
v_gene: TRBV18
d_gene: NA
abundance: NA
CDR3nt: TGTGCCAGCTCACCAGGTTTCAATCAGCCCCAGCATTTT
CDR3aa: CASSPGFNQPQHF

j_gene: TRBJ2-7
v_gene: TRBV6-6
d_gene: NA
abundance: once
CDR3nt: TGTGCCAGCAGTTACTCCAGTATGTACGAGCAGTACTTC
CDR3aa: CASSYSSMYEQYF

j_gene: TRBJ2-5
v_gene: TRBV7-2
d_gene: NA
abundance: NA
CDR3nt: TGTGCCAGCAGCACCTACACCCGGGGACAAGAGACCCAGTACTTC
CDR3aa: CASSTYTRGQETQYF

j_gene: TRBJ2-7
v_gene: TRBV19
d_gene: NA
abundance: NA
CDR3nt: TGTGCCAGTAGTATAGGGACCGTACCATCCTACGAGCAGTACTTC
CDR3aa: CASSIGTVPSYEQYF

j_gene: TRBJ2-1
v_gene: TRBV6-6
d_gene: TRBD2
abundance: NA
CDR3nt: TGTGCCAGCAGTTACGGGAGGCGCGGGAGCTATGAGCAGTTCTTC
CDR3aa: CASSYGRRGSYEQFF

j_gene: TRBJ1-6
v_gene: TRBV6-5
d_gene: NA
abundance: once
CDR3nt: TGTGCCAGCAGTCGGCCACAGCCACCCCTCCACTTT
CDR3aa: CASSRPQPPLHF

j_gene: TRBJ2-2
v_gene: TRBV5-1
d_gene: TRBD2
abundance: NA
CDR3nt: TGCGCCAGCAGCTCCCGGATGAAGAGCGGGACGAACACCGGGGAGCTGTTTTTT
CDR3aa: CASSSRMKSGTNTGELFF

j_gene: TRBJ2-2
v_gene: TRBV12-5
d_gene: NA
abundance: NA
CDR3nt: TGTGCTAGTGGTTTGGGCGCGGGGTTCGGGGAGCTGTTTTTT
CDR3aa: CASGLGAGFGELFF

j_gene: TRBJ2-3
v_gene: TRBV18
d_gene: TRBD2
abundance: NA
CDR3nt: TGTGCCAGCTCACCGCGGGAGGGGGGCACAGATACGCAGTATTTT
CDR3aa: CASSPREGGTDTQYF

j_gene: TRBJ2-7
v_gene: TRBV5-1
d_gene: NA
abundance: NA
CDR3nt: TGCGCCAGCAGCTTGATCCAATCCTACGAGCAGTACTTC
CDR3aa: CASSLIQSYEQYF

j_gene: TRBJ2-5
v_gene: TRBV5-1
d_gene: TRBD1
abundance: NA
CDR3nt: TGCGCCAGCAGCTTGACAGGGGCGAAGACCCAGTACTTC
CDR3aa: CASSLTGAKTQYF

j_gene: TRBJ2-1
v_gene: TRBV5-8
d_gene: NA
abundance: NA
CDR3nt: TGTGCCAGCCGTCGAAAGGGGGAGCAGTTCTTC
CDR3aa: CASRRKGEQFF

j_gene: TRBJ1-2
v_gene: TRBV9
d_gene: NA
abundance: NA
CDR3nt: TGTGCCAGCAGCGTACTCGGGCTGGGGAACTATGGCTACACCTTC
CDR3aa: CASSVLGLGNYGYTF

j_gene: TRBJ2-4
v_gene: TRBV7-9
d_gene: NA
abundance: once
CDR3nt: TGTGCCAGCAGCACCAGGGGGGATACTAGAATGAGAAACATTCAGTACTTC
CDR3aa: CASSTRGDTRMRNIQYF

j_gene: TRBJ2-7
v_gene: TRBV19
d_gene: TRBD1
abundance: once
CDR3nt: TGTGCCAGTAGTATCGAGGACAGTCAGGGGGACGAGCAGTACTTC
CDR3aa: CASSIEDSQGDEQYF

j_gene: TRBJ1-2
v_gene: TRBV6-4
d_gene: TRBD1
abundance: NA
CDR3nt: TGTGCCAGCAGTGACCGGGGGGCCGGGACAGGGTATGGCTACACCTTC
CDR3aa: CASSDRGAGTGYGYTF

j_gene: TRBJ2-5
v_gene: TRBV7-3
d_gene: TRBD1
abundance: NA
CDR3nt: TGTGCCAGCAGCAGGGACAGGGGGCAAGAGACCCAGTACTTC
CDR3aa: CASSRDRGQETQYF

j_gene: TRBJ2-7
v_gene: TRBV19
d_gene: NA
abundance: NA
CDR3nt: TGTGCCAGTAGTAACCCAGCAGACTCATACGAGCAGTACTTC
CDR3aa: CASSNPADSYEQYF

j_gene: TRBJ1-2
v_gene: TRBV5-4
d_gene: NA
abundance: few
CDR3nt: TGTGCCAGCAGCTTGGACGAGACCGGCTACACCTTC
CDR3aa: CASSLDETGYTF

j_gene: TRBJ1-1
v_gene: TRBV5-4
d_gene: NA
abundance: NA
CDR3nt: TGTGCCAGCAGCTTGGAGACGGGAGTCGAAGCTTTCTTT
CDR3aa: CASSLETGVEAFF

j_gene: TRBJ1-2
v_gene: TRBV2
d_gene: NA
abundance: NA
CDR3nt: TGTGCCAGACATACAGGGAACTATGGCTACACCTTC
CDR3aa: CARHTGNYGYTF

j_gene: TRBJ2-5
v_gene: TRBV6-1
d_gene: NA
abundance: NA
CDR3nt: TGTGCCGTACAGGGTAGCGGAGAGACCCAGTACTTC
CDR3aa: CAVQGSGETQYF

j_gene: TRBJ1-4
v_gene: TRBV2
d_gene: NA
abundance: NA
CDR3nt: TGTGCCAGCGTCCGGCGGGCCGAGGGAGAAAAACTGTTTTTT
CDR3aa: CASVRRAEGEKLFF

j_gene: TRBJ2-2
v_gene: TRBV6-1
d_gene: NA
abundance: NA
CDR3nt: TGTGCCAGCAGTGAACGGGCGACCGGGGAGCTGTTTTTT
CDR3aa: CASSERATGELFF

j_gene: TRBJ2-1
v_gene: TRBV2
d_gene: TRBD2
abundance: once
CDR3nt: TGTGCCAGCGTCCCGCTAGCGGAGAATGAGCAGTTCTTC
CDR3aa: CASVPLAENEQFF

j_gene: TRBJ1-2
v_gene: TRBV6-1
d_gene: NA
abundance: NA
CDR3nt: TGTGCCAGCAGTGATCCCACAGGGTTCGGCTACACCTTC
CDR3aa: CASSDPTGFGYTF

j_gene: TRBJ2-2
v_gene: TRBV18
d_gene: NA
abundance: NA
CDR3nt: TGTGCCAGCTCACCACCAAGTAACAGGGACACCGGGGAGCTGTTTTTT
CDR3aa: CASSPPSNRDTGELFF

j_gene: TRBJ2-7
v_gene: TRBV5-1
d_gene: TRBD2
abundance: NA
CDR3nt: TGCGCCAGCAGTGGTGTAGCGGGAGAACTATACGAGCAGTACTTC
CDR3aa: CASSGVAGELYEQYF

j_gene: TRBJ2-1
v_gene: TRBV5-1
d_gene: TRBD1
abundance: NA
CDR3nt: TGCGCCAGCAGCTTGGCGACAGGGGATGAGCAGTTCTTC
CDR3aa: CASSLATGDEQFF

j_gene: TRBJ2-1
v_gene: TRBV9
d_gene: TRBD2
abundance: NA
CDR3nt: TGTGCCAGCAGCGTAGCGACCTCTAGCGGGAGCAGCTCCTACAATGAGCAGTTCTTC
CDR3aa: CASSVATSSGSSSYNEQFF

j_gene: TRBJ1-3
v_gene: TRBV11-1
d_gene: NA
abundance: NA
CDR3nt: TGTGCCAGCAGCACGGGACGGTTCTCTGGAAACACCATATATTTT
CDR3aa: CASSTGRFSGNTIYF

j_gene: TRBJ2-7
v_gene: TRBV29-1
d_gene: NA
abundance: once
CDR3nt: TGCAGCGTTGAAAAGGACAGCAACGAGCAGTACTTC
CDR3aa: CSVEKDSNEQYF

j_gene: TRBJ2-3
v_gene: TRBV10-2
d_gene: TRBD2
abundance: NA
CDR3nt: TGCGCCAGCAGAGACATGGCGTCTAGCGGGAGGATCACAGATACGCAGTATTTT
CDR3aa: CASRDMASSGRITDTQYF

j_gene: TRBJ2-5
v_gene: TRBV7-9
d_gene: NA
abundance: NA
CDR3nt: TGTGCCAGCATTATAGGTAGCGTGAACCAAGAGACCCAGTACTTC
CDR3aa: CASIIGSVNQETQYF

j_gene: TRBJ2-1
v_gene: TRBV5-1
d_gene: TRBD2
abundance: once
CDR3nt: TGCGCCAGCAGCGAGAACGGGGGGGCCCCCGGTGAGCAGTTCTTC
CDR3aa: CASSENGGAPGEQFF

j_gene: TRBJ1-2
v_gene: TRBV6-1
d_gene: TRBD1
abundance: NA
CDR3nt: TGTGCCAGCAGTCTTACAGGGGGCACCTATGGCTACACCTTC
CDR3aa: CASSLTGGTYGYTF

j_gene: TRBJ2-7
v_gene: TRBV5-1
d_gene: NA
abundance: NA
CDR3nt: TGCGCCAGCAGCTCGGGAGACACCTACGAGCAGTACTTC
CDR3aa: CASSSGDTYEQYF

j_gene: TRBJ2-1
v_gene: TRBV5-1
d_gene: NA
abundance: NA
CDR3nt: TGCGCCAGCAGCTTGGGACAGAGCCTCTATAATGAGCAGTTCTTC
CDR3aa: CASSLGQSLYNEQFF

j_gene: TRBJ1-5
v_gene: TRBV19
d_gene: NA
abundance: NA
CDR3nt: TGTGCCAGTAGAGGGGTTGGCCAGCCCCAGCATTTT
CDR3aa: CASRGVGQPQHF

j_gene: TRBJ1-2
v_gene: TRBV5-1
d_gene: TRBD1
abundance: NA
CDR3nt: TGCGCCAGCAGCGGGGGACAGGGATACTATGGCTACACCTTC
CDR3aa: CASSGGQGYYGYTF

j_gene: TRBJ1-1
v_gene: TRBV5-1
d_gene: TRBD1
abundance: once
CDR3nt: TGCGCCAGCAGTGCAGACAGGGGGTCTGCTTTCTTT
CDR3aa: CASSADRGSAFF

j_gene: TRBJ2-5
v_gene: TRBV7-8
d_gene: NA
abundance: NA
CDR3nt: TGTGCCAGCAGCTCACAACAGGGCCGGGAGACCCAGTACTTC
CDR3aa: CASSSQQGRETQYF

j_gene: TRBJ1-2
v_gene: TRBV5-8
d_gene: NA
abundance: NA
CDR3nt: TGTGCCAGCAGCTTGGTAGGGGGAAACTATGGCTACACCTTC
CDR3aa: CASSLVGGNYGYTF

j_gene: TRBJ2-5
v_gene: TRBV5-1
d_gene: NA
abundance: NA
CDR3nt: TGCGCCAGCAGCTTGGGTCCAGAAACTGGGGGAGAGACCCAGTACTTC
CDR3aa: CASSLGPETGGETQYF

j_gene: TRBJ2-5
v_gene: TRBV29-1
d_gene: NA
abundance: NA
CDR3nt: TGCAGCGTAGCGCCTATAACAGGGACCGGGGAGACCCAGTACTTC
CDR3aa: CSVAPITGTGETQYF

j_gene: TRBJ1-4
v_gene: TRBV4-1
d_gene: NA
abundance: NA
CDR3nt: TGCGCCAGCTCTCACCTACCGGGACGGCAGAATGAAAAACTGTTTTTT
CDR3aa: CASSHLPGRQNEKLFF

j_gene: TRBJ2-5
v_gene: TRBV12-5
d_gene: NA
abundance: NA
CDR3nt: TGTGCTAGTGGAAGGACAGCCCAAGAGACCCAGTACTTC
CDR3aa: CASGRTAQETQYF

j_gene: TRBJ2-5
v_gene: TRBV9
d_gene: NA
abundance: NA
CDR3nt: TGTGCCAGCAGCCAAGCTAAAGAGACCCAGTACTTC
CDR3aa: CASSQAKETQYF

j_gene: TRBJ2-5
v_gene: TRBV5-1
d_gene: NA
abundance: NA
CDR3nt: TGCGCCAGCAGCTTGATCTCGGGGAACCAGTACTTC
CDR3aa: CASSLISGNQYF

j_gene: TRBJ2-1
v_gene: TRBV6-5
d_gene: TRBD2
abundance: NA
CDR3nt: TGTGCCAGCAGTAACTATTTAGCGGGGGCCGACAATGAGCAGTTCTTC
CDR3aa: CASSNYLAGADNEQFF

j_gene: TRBJ1-2
v_gene: TRBV19
d_gene: NA
abundance: NA
CDR3nt: TGTGCCAGTAGCGCTAACAGGGATCGCGGCTATGGCTACACCTTC
CDR3aa: CASSANRDRGYGYTF

j_gene: TRBJ2-1
v_gene: TRBV30
d_gene: NA
abundance: NA
CDR3nt: TGTGCCTGGGGCAGGGCGTACAATGAGCAGTTCTTC
CDR3aa: CAWGRAYNEQFF

j_gene: TRBJ2-1
v_gene: TRBV9
d_gene: TRBD2
abundance: NA
CDR3nt: TGTGCCAGCAGCGGGGGACTAGCGATTTCCTACAATGAGCAGTTCTTC
CDR3aa: CASSGGLAISYNEQFF

j_gene: TRBJ1-3
v_gene: TRBV15
d_gene: NA
abundance: NA
CDR3nt: TGTGCCACCAGCAAAGGGTTCTCTGGAAACACCATATATTTT
CDR3aa: CATSKGFSGNTIYF

j_gene: TRBJ2-7
v_gene: TRBV5-4
d_gene: NA
abundance: once
CDR3nt: TGTGCCAGCAGCTTGGAGTCGGGGTCCTCCTACGAGCAGTACTTC
CDR3aa: CASSLESGSSYEQYF

j_gene: TRBJ2-5
v_gene: TRBV7-2
d_gene: TRBD2
abundance: NA
CDR3nt: TGTGCCAGCAGACAGGGTGCTAGCGGGGGGGCCAGAGAGACCCAGTACTTC
CDR3aa: CASRQGASGGARETQYF

j_gene: TRBJ2-7
v_gene: TRBV18
d_gene: TRBD2
abundance: NA
CDR3nt: TGTGCCAGCTCACCAGGGGAGGGGAGTGGGTACGAGCAGTACTTC
CDR3aa: CASSPGEGSGYEQYF

j_gene: TRBJ2-1
v_gene: TRBV19
d_gene: TRBD2
abundance: NA
CDR3nt: TGTGCCAGTAGTATCTCCCTTAGCGGGAGCTCCTACAATGAGCAGTTCTTC
CDR3aa: CASSISLSGSSYNEQFF

j_gene: TRBJ1-5
v_gene: TRBV18
d_gene: TRBD1
abundance: NA
CDR3nt: TGTGCCAGTCTAGCCGGGACAGGGAATAGCAATCAGCCCCAGCATTTT
CDR3aa: CASLAGTGNSNQPQHF

j_gene: TRBJ1-2
v_gene: TRBV7-3
d_gene: NA
abundance: NA
CDR3nt: TGTGCCAGCAGCCTTCAATTGGGGGGAAACTATGGCTACACCTTC
CDR3aa: CASSLQLGGNYGYTF